The clone carrying this TCR beta chain was counted between two and nine times. No antigen is known for it. Vbeta (60) and Jbeta (13) primers were used in the PCR. Only in-frame clones appear in the TCRdb table, and some are missing; sequencing was by immunoSEQ multiplex PCR. The repertoire includes 150,000 or so clones, 70% to 80% of them detected once, and approximately 13% sits in the top ten. The data originate from a study of cytomegalovirus exposure and HLA in healthy donors. Study-wide results and caveats: In an earlier analysis, in roughly 580 donors, most V segments appeared productive either ~90% or ~30% of the time. TCR beta sequences reportedly predicted most subjects' HLA-A and HLA-B alleles accurately. Judged likely to be a sequencing artifact was a cluster of highly shared sequence variants. In vitro data verified a few CMV-associated chains as specific for CMV antigens.

Germline values: CDR1 SGHVS, CDR2 FQNEAQ. This CDR3 comprises 16 residues. Trimming cost V 0 bases and J 2 bases, with 11 bases left between them. The sample taken for sequencing was PBMCs. The chain is built from TRBV7-8 and TRBJ1-5, with D perhaps TRBD1 (5 bases). The receptor was derived from a man aged 40-55 years in good health and CMV-seropositive. CDR3 DNA sequence: TGTGCCAGCAGCTTAGCACACAGGTCGGGCAATCAGCCCCAGCATTTT. Translation: CASSLAHRSGNQPQHF.